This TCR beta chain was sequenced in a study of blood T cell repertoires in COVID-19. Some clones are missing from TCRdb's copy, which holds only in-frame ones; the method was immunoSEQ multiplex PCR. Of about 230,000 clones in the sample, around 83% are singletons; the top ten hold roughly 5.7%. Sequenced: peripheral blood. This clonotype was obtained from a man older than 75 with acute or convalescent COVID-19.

CDR3 region: CASSTRQGPSGNTIYF. The CDR3, as DNA: TGTGCCAGCAGCACCAGACAGGGCCCCTCTGGAAACACCATATATTTT. V gene TRBV5-4 combines with J gene TRBJ1-3, with 7 bases fitting TRBD1. The CDR3 extends over 16 amino acids. J gave up 0 bases and V 4 bases, and 7 bases lay outside the gene matches. Germline V CDR1 and CDR2: SGHNT, YYREEE (reference sequence).